This paragraph reports one T cell receptor beta chain. In the original workflow: Reference gene primer amplification in the assay estimated nucleated cell counts. Repertoires were generated with immunoSEQ multiplex PCR, while TCRdb's copy carries only in-frame clones and drops some. The V and J calls and clone size come from that table; D and trimming were worked out from the DNA. Of under 250,000 clones in the sample, about 80% were seen once. This entry comes from a study of blood T cell repertoires in COVID-19. Study in general: T cells, B-cell-depleted T cells, or PBMCs supplied cDNA or gDNA.

There are 13 residues in the CDR3. With 2 bases removed from V and 4 bases from J, the gap between germline ends came to 8 bases. CDR1 and CDR2 from the germline V gene are SGHTA and FQGNSA. The receptor was derived from a man at least 80 years old with acute or convalescent COVID-19. Input material: peripheral blood. The chain uses TRBV7-2 and TRBJ1-1; tentative D call: TRBD1 (5 bases). CDR3 DNA: TGTGCCAGCAGCTTATCCAGGGCCACTGAAGCTTTCTTT. This encodes CASSLSRATEAFF.